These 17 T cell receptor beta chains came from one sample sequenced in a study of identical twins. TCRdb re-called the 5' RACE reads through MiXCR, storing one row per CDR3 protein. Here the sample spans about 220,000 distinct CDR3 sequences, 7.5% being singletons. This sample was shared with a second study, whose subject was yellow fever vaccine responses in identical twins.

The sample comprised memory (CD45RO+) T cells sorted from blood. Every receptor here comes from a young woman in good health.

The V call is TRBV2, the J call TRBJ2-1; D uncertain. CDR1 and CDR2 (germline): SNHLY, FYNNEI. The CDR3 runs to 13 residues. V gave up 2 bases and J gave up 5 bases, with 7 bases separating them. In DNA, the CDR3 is TGTGCCAGCAGTGAATTGGTAAACAATGAGCAGTTCTTC. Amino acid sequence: CASSELVNNEQFF.

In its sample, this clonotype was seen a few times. Here the CDR3 DNA reads TGTGCCAGCAGCTTGGAGGGAGGGGGCTCCCCCTACGAGCAGTACTTC. Its translation: CASSLEGGGSPYEQYF. This sequence joins TRBV5-5 and TRBJ2-7, with D perhaps TRBD1 or TRBD2 (7 bases each). The ends were cut back, 0 bases at V and 2 bases at J, with 15 bases in the middle. In germline, CDR1 is SGHKS, CDR2 YYEKEE (reference sequence). The CDR3 is 16 residues long.

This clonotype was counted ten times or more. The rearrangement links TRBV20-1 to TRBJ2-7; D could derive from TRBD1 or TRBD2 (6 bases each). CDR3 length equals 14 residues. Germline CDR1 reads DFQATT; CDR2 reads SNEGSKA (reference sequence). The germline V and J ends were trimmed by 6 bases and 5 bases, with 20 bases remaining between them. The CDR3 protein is CSAHAGLGANEQYF. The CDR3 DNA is TGCAGTGCGCATGCGGGACTGGGGGCAAACGAGCAGTACTTC.

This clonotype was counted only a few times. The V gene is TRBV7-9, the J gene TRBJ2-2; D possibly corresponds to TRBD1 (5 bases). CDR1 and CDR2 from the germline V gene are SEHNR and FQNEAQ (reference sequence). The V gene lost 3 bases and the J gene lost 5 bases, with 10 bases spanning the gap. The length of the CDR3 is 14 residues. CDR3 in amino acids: CASSFQGPTGELFF. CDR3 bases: TGTGCCAGCAGCTTTCAGGGCCCGACCGGGGAGCTGTTTTTT. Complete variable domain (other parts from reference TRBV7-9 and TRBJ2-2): DTGVSQNPRHKITKRGQNVTFRCDPISEHNRLYWYRQTLGQGPEFLTYFQNEAQLEKSRLLSDRFSAERPKGSFSTLEIQRTEQGDSAMYLCASSFQGPTGELFFGEGSRLTVL.

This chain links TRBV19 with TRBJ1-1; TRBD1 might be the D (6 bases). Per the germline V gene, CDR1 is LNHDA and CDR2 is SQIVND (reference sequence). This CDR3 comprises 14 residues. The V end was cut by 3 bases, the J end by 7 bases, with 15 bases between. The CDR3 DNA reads TGTGCCAGTAGTATCTACAGGGATAACCTTGAAGCTTTCTTT. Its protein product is CASSIYRDNLEAFF.

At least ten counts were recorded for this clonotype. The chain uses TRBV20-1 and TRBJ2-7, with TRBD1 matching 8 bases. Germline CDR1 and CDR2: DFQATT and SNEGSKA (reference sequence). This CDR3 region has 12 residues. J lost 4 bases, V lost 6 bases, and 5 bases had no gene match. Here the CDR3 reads CSAVQGGYEQYF. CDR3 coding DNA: TGCAGTGCAGTACAGGGGGGATACGAGCAGTACTTC.

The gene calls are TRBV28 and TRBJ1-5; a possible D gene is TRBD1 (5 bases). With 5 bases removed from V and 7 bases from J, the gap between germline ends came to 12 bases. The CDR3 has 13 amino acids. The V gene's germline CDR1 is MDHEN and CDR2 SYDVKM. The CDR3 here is CASSPGKRQPQHF. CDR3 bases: TGTGCCAGCAGTCCAGGGAAGAGACAGCCCCAGCATTTT.

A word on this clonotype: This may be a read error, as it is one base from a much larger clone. CDR3 nucleotide sequence: TGTGCCAGCAGCCAACTGACATGGGGCAGTAAGTACTTC. The encoded protein is CASSQLTWGSKYF. The chain links TRBV3-1 to TRBJ2-7, with a tentative D call TRBD1 (5 bases). With 2 bases removed from V and 11 bases from J, the gap between germline ends came to 16 bases. Germline CDR1 LGHDT, CDR2 YNNKEL (reference sequence). The CDR3 is 13 residues long.

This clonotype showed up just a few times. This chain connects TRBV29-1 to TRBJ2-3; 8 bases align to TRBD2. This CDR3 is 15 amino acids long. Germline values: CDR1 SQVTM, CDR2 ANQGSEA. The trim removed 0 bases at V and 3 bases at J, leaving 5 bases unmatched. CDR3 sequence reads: CSVEEGGRTTDTQYF. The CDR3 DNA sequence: TGCAGCGTTGAAGAAGGCGGGAGGACGACAGATACGCAGTATTTT.

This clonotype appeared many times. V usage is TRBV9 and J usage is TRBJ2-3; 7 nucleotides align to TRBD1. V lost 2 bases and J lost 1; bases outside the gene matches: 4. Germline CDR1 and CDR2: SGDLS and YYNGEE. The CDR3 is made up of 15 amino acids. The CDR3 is CASSVRGTGTDTQYF. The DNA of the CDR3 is TGTGCCAGCAGCGTGCGAGGGACAGGCACAGATACGCAGTATTTT.

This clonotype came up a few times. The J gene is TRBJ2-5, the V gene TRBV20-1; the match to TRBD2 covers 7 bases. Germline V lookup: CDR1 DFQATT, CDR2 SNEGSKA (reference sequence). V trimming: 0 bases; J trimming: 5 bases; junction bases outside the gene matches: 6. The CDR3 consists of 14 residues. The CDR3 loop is CSARETSVMETQYF. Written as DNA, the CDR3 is TGCAGTGCTAGAGAAACTAGCGTGATGGAGACCCAGTACTTC.

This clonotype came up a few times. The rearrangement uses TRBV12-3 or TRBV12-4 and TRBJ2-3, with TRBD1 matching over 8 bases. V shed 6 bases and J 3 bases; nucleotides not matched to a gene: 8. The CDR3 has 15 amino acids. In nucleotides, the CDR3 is TGTGCCAGCAGCTGGGTAACAGGGGGAACAGATACGCAGTATTTT. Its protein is CASSWVTGGTDTQYF.

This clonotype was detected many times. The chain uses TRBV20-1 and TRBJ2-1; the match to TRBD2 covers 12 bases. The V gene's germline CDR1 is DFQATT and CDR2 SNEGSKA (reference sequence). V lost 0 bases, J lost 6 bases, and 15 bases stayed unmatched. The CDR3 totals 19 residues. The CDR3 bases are TGCAGTGCTAGAGACCAACTAGCGGGAGGTGATACTTCGCGCAATGAGCAGTTCTTC. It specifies CSARDQLAGGDTSRNEQFF.

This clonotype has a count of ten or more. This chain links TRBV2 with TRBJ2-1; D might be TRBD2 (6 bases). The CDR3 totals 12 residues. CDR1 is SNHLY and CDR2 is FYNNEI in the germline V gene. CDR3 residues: CAGDSGVSEQFF. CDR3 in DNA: TGTGCTGGGGACTCCGGGGTGAGCGAGCAGTTCTTC. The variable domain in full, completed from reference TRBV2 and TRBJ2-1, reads EPEVTQTPSHQVTQMGQEVILRCVPISNHLYFYWYRQILGQKVEFLVSFYNNEISEKSEIFDDQFSVERPDGSNFTLKIRSTKLEDSAMYFCAGDSGVSEQFFGPGTRLTVL.

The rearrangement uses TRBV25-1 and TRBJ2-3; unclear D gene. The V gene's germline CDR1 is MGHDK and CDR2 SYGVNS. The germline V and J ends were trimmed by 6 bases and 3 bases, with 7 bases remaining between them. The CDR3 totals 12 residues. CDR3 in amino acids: CASRRLTDTQYF. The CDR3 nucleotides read TGTGCCAGCAGACGACTGACAGATACGCAGTATTTT.

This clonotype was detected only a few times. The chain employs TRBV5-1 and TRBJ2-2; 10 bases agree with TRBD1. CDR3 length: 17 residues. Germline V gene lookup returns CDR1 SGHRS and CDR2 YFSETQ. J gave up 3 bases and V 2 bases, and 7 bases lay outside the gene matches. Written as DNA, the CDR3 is TGCGCCAGCAGCTTTAATTCGGACAGGGGGGACACCGGGGAGCTGTTTTTT. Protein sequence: CASSFNSDRGDTGELFF.

CDR3 coding DNA: TGTGCCAGCAGCCCAGCGGGGGCGGATAATTCACCCCTCCACTTT. The encoded protein is CASSPAGADNSPLHF. The chain links TRBV6-2 or TRBV6-3 to TRBJ1-6; D may be TRBD1 (6 bases). The CDR3 spans 15 residues. V was trimmed by 6 bases and J by 5 bases, leaving 14 bases between them. The germline V gene has CDR1 MNHEY and CDR2 SVGEGT.